Each of the 3 T cell receptor beta chains below was sequenced from the same sample in a study of blood T cells in healthy people across ages. A second PCR, run for 7 to 11 cycles, used a sample-barcoded 5' primer plus a J-beta primer mix. Each CDR3 protein is one row after TCRdb ran MiXCR on the 5' RACE reads. The sample shows about 1,600,000 distinct CDR3 sequences, roughly 45% of them seen only once. The specimen sequenced was blood. Receptors originate from a woman under 30 in good health.

J is TRBJ2-3 and V is TRBV25-1, with TRBD2 identical over 8 bases. Germline V gene sequence: CDR1 MGHDK, CDR2 SYGVNS. The CDR3 length is 15 residues. V dropped 10 bases and J dropped 4; count of bases not matched to a gene: 13. The CDR3 nucleotides are TGTGCCACCTCTCTTATAGCGGGATCCCCAGATACGCAGTATTTT. It is translated as CATSLIAGSPDTQYF. The full variable domain, in which reference TRBV25-1 and TRBJ2-3 provide the parts outside the CDR3, is EADIYQTPRYLVIGTGKKITLECSQTMGHDKMYWYQQDPGMELHLIHYSYGVNSTEKGDLSSESTVSRIRTEHFPLTLESARPSHTSQYLCATSLIAGSPDTQYFGPGTRLTVL.

The chain couples TRBV24-1 to TRBJ2-1; D unclear. This CDR3 comprises 11 residues. V dropped 3 bases and J dropped 7 bases, with 3 bases sitting between them. Germline values: CDR1 KGHDR, CDR2 SFDVKD. The CDR3 DNA reads TGTGCCACCAGTGATCGGAATGAGCAGTTCTTC. This gives the protein CATSDRNEQFF.

This chain connects TRBV20-1 to TRBJ2-6, with 10 bases identical to TRBD2. Germline V gene data show CDR1 as DFQATT and CDR2 as SNEGSKA (reference sequence). The CDR3 has 19 residues. The trim removed 3 bases at V and 3 bases at J, leaving 14 bases unmatched. The CDR3 here is CSASPALAGALGGANVLTF. CDR3 sequence (DNA): TGCAGTGCTAGCCCAGCCCTAGCGGGAGCTCTCGGTGGGGCCAACGTCCTGACTTTC.